This TCR beta chain was documented in a study of T cell changes during pregnancy in multiple sclerosis. TCRdb keeps only in-frame clones here, not all; method: immunoSEQ multiplex PCR. The data contain 20,000 to 25,000 clones, around 90% of them singletons. The V gene's germline CDR1 is MDHEN and CDR2 SYDVKM. The CDR3 totals 14 residues. V was trimmed by 1 base and J by 2 bases, leaving 8 bases between them. This receptor was identified in a female donor in good health, enrolled as a control in a pregnancy study. V and J are TRBV28 and TRBJ1-2; D possibly corresponds to TRBD1 (5 bases). Specimen: CD8+ T cells from peripheral blood mononuclear cells, collected in the second trimester of pregnancy. CDR3 DNA: TGTGCCAGCAGTTTATTCCGGGGGAACTATGGCTACACCTTC. It is translated as CASSLFRGNYGYTF.